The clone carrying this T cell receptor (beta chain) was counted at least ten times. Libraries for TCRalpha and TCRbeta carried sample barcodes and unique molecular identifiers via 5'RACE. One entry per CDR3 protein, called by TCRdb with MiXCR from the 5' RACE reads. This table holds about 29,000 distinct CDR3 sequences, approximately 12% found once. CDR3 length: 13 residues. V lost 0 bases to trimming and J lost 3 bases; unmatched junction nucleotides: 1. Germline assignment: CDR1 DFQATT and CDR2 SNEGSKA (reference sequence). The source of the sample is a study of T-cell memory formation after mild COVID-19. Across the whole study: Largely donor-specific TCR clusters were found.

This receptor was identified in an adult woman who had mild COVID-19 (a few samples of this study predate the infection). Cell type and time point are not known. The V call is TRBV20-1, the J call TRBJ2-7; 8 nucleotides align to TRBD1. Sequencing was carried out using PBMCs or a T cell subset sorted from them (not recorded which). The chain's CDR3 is CSAREDRDYEQYF. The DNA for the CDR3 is TGCAGTGCTAGAGAGGACAGGGACTACGAGCAGTACTTC.